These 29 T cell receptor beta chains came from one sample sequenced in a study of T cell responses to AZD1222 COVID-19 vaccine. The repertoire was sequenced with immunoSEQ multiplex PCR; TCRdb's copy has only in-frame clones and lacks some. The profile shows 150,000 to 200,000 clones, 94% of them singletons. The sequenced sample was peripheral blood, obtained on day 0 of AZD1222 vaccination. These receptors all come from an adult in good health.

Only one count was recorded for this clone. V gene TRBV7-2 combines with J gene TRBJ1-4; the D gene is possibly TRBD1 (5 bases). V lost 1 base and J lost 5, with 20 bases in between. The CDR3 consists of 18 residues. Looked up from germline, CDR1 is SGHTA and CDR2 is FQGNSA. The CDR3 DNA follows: TGTGCCAGCAGCTTAGTTGGAGACTCCCGACAGACCAATGAAAAACTGTTTTTT. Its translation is CASSLVGDSRQTNEKLFF.

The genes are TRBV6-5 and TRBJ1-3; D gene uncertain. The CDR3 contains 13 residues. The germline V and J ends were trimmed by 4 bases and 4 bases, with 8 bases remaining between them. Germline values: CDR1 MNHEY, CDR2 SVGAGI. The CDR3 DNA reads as TGTGCCAGCAGTTCCGGGGTGGGAAACACCATATATTTT. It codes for CASSSGVGNTIYF.

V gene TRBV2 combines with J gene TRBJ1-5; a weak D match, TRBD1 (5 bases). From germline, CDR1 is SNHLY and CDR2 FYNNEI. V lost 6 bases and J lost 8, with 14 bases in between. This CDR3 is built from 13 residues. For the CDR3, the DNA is TGTGCCAGCAGACGGACAACCGGGGAGCCCCAGCATTTT. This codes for CASRRTTGEPQHF.

DNA for the CDR3: TGTGCCAGTAGTACCGGGACAGCTTGGGATCAGCCCCAGCATTTT. It is translated as CASSTGTAWDQPQHF. This chain uses TRBV19 with TRBJ1-5, with 7 positions matching TRBD1. Germline V lookup: CDR1 LNHDA, CDR2 SQIVND (reference sequence). The CDR3 sequence is 15 residues long. V shed 4 bases and J 5 bases; nucleotides not matched to a gene: 8.

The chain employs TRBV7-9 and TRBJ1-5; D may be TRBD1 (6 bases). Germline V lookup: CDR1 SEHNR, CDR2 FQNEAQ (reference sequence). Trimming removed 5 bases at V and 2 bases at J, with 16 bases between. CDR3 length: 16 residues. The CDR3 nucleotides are TGTGCCAGCAGCCCGCTTGGGGGCAGCGGCAATCAGCCCCAGCATTTT. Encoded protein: CASSPLGGSGNQPQHF.

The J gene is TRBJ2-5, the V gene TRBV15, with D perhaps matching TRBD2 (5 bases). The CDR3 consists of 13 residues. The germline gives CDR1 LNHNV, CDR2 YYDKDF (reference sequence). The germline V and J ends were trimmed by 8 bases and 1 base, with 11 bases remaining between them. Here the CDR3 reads CATQDYSQETQYF. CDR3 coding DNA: TGTGCCACCCAAGACTACTCCCAAGAGACCCAGTACTTC. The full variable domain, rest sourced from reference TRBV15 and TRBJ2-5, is DAMVIQNPRYQVTQFGKPVTLSCSQTLNHNVMYWYQQKSSQAPKLLFHYYDKDFNNEADTPDNFQSRRPNTSFCFLDIRSPGLGDTAMYLCATQDYSQETQYFGPGTRLLVL.

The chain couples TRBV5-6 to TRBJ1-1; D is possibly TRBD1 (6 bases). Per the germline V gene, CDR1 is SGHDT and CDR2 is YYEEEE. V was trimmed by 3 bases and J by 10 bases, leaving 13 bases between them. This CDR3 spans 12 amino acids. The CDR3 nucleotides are TGTGCCAGCAGCTCCCCAGGGGATGGAGCTTTCTTT. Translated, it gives CASSSPGDGAFF. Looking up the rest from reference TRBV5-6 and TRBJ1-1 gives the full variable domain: DAGVTQSPTHLIKTRGQQVTLRCSPKSGHDTVSWYQQALGQGPQFIFQYYEEEERQRGNFPDRFSGHQFPNYSSELNVNALLLGDSALYLCASSSPGDGAFFGQGTRLTVV.

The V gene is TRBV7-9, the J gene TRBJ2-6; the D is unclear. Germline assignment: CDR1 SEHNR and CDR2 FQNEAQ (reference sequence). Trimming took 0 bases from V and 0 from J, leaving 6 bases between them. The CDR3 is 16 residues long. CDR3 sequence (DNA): TGTGCCAGCAGCTTAGCCCTGAACTCTGGGGCCAACGTCCTGACTTTC. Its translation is CASSLALNSGANVLTF.

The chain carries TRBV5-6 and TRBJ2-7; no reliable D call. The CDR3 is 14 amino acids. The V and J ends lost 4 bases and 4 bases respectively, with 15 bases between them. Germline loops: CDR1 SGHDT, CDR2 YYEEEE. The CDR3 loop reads CASSLGRNPYEQYF. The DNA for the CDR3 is TGTGCCAGCAGCCTCGGACGCAACCCATACGAGCAGTACTTC.

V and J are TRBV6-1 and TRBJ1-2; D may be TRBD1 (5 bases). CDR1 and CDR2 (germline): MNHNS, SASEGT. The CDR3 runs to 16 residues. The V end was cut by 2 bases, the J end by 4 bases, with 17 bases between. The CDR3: CASSESRWGSSYGYTF. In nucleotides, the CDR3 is TGTGCCAGCAGTGAAAGTCGTTGGGGCAGCTCCTATGGCTACACCTTC.

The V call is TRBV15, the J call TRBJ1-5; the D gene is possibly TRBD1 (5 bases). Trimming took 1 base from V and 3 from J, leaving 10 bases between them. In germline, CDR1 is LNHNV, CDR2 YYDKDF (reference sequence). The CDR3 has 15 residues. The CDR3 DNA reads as TGTGCCACCAGCAGAGGGGGCCAGGTCAATCAGCCCCAGCATTTT. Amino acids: CATSRGGQVNQPQHF. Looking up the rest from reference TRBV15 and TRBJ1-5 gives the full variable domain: DAMVIQNPRYQVTQFGKPVTLSCSQTLNHNVMYWYQQKSSQAPKLLFHYYDKDFNNEADTPDNFQSRRPNTSFCFLDIRSPGLGDTAMYLCATSRGGQVNQPQHFGDGTRLSIL.

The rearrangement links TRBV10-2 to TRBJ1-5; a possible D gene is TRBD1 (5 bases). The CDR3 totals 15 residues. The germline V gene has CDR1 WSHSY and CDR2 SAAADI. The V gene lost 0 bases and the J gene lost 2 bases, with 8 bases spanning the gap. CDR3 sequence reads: CASSESRVGNQPQHF. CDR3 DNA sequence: TGCGCCAGCAGTGAGTCCAGGGTCGGCAATCAGCCCCAGCATTTT.

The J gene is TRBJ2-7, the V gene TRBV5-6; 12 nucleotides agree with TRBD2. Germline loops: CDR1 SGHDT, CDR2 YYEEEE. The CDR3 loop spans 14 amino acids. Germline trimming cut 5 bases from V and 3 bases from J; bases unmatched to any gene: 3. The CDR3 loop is CASRATSGGYEQYF. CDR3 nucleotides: TGTGCCAGCAGAGCGACTAGCGGGGGCTACGAGCAGTACTTC. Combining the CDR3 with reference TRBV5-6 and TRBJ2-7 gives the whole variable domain DAGVTQSPTHLIKTRGQQVTLRCSPKSGHDTVSWYQQALGQGPQFIFQYYEEEERQRGNFPDRFSGHQFPNYSSELNVNALLLGDSALYLCASRATSGGYEQYFGPGTRLTVT.

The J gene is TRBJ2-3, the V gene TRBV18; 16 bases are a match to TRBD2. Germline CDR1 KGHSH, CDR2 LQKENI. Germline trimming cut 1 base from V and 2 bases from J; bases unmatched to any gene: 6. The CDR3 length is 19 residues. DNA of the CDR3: TGTGCCAGCTCACCACAGGGACTAGCGGGAGGGCCGGACACAGATACGCAGTATTTT. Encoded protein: CASSPQGLAGGPDTDTQYF.

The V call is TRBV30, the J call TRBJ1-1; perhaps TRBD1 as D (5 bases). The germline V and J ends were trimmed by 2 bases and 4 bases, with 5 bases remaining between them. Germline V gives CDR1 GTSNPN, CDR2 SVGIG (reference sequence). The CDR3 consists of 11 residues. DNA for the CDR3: TGTGCCTGGAGTACAGGCACTGAAGCTTTCTTT. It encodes CAWSTGTEAFF.

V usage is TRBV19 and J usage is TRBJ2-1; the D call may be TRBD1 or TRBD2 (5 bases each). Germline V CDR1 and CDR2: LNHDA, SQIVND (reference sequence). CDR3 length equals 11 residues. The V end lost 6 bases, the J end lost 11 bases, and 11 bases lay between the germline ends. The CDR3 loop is CASRYGTKQFF. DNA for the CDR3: TGTGCCAGTAGATACGGGACCAAGCAGTTCTTC.

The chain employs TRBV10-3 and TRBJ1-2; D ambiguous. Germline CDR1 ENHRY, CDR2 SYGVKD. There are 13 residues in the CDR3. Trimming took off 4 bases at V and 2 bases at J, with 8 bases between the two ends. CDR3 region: CAISVKGNYGYTF. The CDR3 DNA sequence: TGTGCCATCAGTGTTAAGGGCAACTATGGCTACACCTTC.

CDR3: CAWRDRGNSPLHF. CDR3 in DNA: TGTGCCTGGAGGGACAGGGGCAATTCACCCCTCCACTTT. This sequence joins TRBV30 and TRBJ1-6; 9 nucleotides agree with TRBD1. CDR1 and CDR2 (germline): GTSNPN, SVGIG (reference sequence). V was pared by 3 bases and J by 7 bases, with 1 base of the junction left unmatched. CDR3 length: 13 residues.

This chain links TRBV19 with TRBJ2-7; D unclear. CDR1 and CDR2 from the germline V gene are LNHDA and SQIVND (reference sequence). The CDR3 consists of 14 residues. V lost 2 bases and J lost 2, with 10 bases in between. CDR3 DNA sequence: TGTGCCAGTAGTATAAGACGAACCCCCTACGAGCAGTACTTC. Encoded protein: CASSIRRTPYEQYF.

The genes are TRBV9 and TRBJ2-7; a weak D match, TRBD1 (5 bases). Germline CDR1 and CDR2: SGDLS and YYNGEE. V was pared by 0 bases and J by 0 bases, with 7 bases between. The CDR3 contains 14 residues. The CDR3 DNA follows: TGTGCCAGCAGCGTAGGGGGCTACTCCTACGAGCAGTACTTC. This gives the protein CASSVGGYSYEQYF.

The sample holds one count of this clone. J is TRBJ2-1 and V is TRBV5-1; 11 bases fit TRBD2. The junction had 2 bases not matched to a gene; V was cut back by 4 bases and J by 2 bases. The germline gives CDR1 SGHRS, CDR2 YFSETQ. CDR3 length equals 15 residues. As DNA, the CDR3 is TGCGCCAGCAGCACTAGCGGGGGACCCTACAATGAGCAGTTCTTC. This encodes CASSTSGGPYNEQFF.

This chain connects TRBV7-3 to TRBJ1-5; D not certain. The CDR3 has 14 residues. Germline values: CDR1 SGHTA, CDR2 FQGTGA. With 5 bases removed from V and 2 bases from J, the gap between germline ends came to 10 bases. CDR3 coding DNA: TGTGCCAGCAGCCCTTCTGGGGGCAATCAGCCCCAGCATTTT. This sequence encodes CASSPSGGNQPQHF.

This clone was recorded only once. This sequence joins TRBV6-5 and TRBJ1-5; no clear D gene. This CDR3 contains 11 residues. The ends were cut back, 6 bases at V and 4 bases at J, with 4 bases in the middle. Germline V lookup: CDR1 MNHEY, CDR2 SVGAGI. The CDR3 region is CASSANQPQHF. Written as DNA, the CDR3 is TGTGCCAGCAGCGCAAATCAGCCCCAGCATTTT.

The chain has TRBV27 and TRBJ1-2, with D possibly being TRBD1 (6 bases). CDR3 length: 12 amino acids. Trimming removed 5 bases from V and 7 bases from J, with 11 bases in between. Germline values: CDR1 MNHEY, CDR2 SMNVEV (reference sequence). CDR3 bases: TGTGCCAGCAGTACAGGGTTACGTGGCTACACCTTC. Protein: CASSTGLRGYTF.

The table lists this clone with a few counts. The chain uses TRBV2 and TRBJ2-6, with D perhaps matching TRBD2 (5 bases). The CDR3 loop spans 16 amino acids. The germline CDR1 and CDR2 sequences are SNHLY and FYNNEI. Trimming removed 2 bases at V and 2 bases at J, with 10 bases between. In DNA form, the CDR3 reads TGTGCCAGCAGTGAACGGGCGGGTGCTGGGGCCAACGTCCTGACTTTC. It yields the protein CASSERAGAGANVLTF.

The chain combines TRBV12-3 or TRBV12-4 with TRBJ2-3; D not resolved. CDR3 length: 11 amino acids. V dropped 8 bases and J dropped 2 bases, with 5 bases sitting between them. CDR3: CASLSTDTQYF. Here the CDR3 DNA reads TGTGCCAGCCTATCCACAGATACGCAGTATTTT.

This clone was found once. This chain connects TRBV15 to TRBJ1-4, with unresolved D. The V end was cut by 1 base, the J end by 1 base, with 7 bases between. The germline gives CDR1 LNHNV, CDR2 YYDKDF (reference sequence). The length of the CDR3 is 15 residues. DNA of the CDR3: TGTGCCACCAGCAGAGTGAGGGTAACTAATGAAAAACTGTTTTTT. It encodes CATSRVRVTNEKLFF.

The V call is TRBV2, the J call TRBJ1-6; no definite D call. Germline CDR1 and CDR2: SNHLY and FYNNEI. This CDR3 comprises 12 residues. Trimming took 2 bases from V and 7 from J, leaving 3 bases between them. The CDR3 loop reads CASSERNSPLHF. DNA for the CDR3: TGTGCCAGCAGTGAAAGGAATTCACCCCTCCACTTT.

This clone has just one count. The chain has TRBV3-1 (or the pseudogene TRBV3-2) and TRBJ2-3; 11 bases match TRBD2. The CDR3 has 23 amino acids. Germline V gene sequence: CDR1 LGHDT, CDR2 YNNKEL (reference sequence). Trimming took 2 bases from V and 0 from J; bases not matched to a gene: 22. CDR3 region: CASSQRLTAGGLAAEVSTDTQYF. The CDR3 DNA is TGTGCCAGCAGCCAAAGACTAACGGCGGGGGGACTAGCGGCCGAAGTTAGCACAGATACGCAGTATTTT.